Listed below are T cell receptor beta chains from one sample, sequenced in a study of blood T cell repertoires in COVID-19. Data came from immunoSEQ multiplex PCR; TCRdb stores just in-frame clones and leaves some out. This table holds under 350,000 clones, 85% to 90% found once. Sequenced: peripheral blood. These receptors originate from a woman aged 30 to 39 with COVID-19, enrolled during active disease. CDR3s include the opening cysteine and the closing phenylalanine or tryptophan. D genes are given only for firm matches. Size is stated for part of the rows, as once, few or many counts, or as a class when the clone is expanded.

V: TRBV18; size: NA; D: NA; J: TRBJ2-5; CDR3: CASSPAGMGETQYF
V: TRBV30; size: NA; D: TRBD1; J: TRBJ1-4; CDR3: CAWSRNRGPNEKLFF
V: TRBV28; size: NA; D: NA; J: TRBJ1-1; CDR3: CASSVQPLEAFF
V: TRBV14; size: NA; D: NA; J: TRBJ1-4; CDR3: CASSPTTVLNEKLFF
V: TRBV4-3; size: NA; D: NA; J: TRBJ1-5; CDR3: CASSQDRVSNQPQHF
V: TRBV6-4; size: NA; D: TRBD1; J: TRBJ2-2; CDR3: CASSAGQGYTGELFF
V: TRBV7-3; size: NA; D: NA; J: TRBJ2-2; CDR3: CASSLTSVTGELFF
V: TRBV18; size: NA; D: TRBD2; J: TRBJ2-1; CDR3: CASSLIPAGANEQFF
V: TRBV5-4; size: NA; D: NA; J: TRBJ1-5; CDR3: CASSLDYNQPQHF
V: TRBV7-8; size: NA; D: TRBD1; J: TRBJ1-1; CDR3: CASSLSTGGNTEAFF
V: TRBV2; size: NA; D: NA; J: TRBJ2-4; CDR3: CASSAEGRGAKNIQYF
V: TRBV30; size: NA; D: TRBD1; J: TRBJ1-5; CDR3: CAWSPGTENQPQHF
V: TRBV18; size: once; D: TRBD1; J: TRBJ1-4; CDR3: CASSPLRGPANEKLFF
V: TRBV5-1; size: NA; D: NA; J: TRBJ2-2; CDR3: CASSLVAGNTGELFF
V: TRBV11-2; size: once; D: NA; J: TRBJ2-1; CDR3: CASSLELINEQFF
V: TRBV4-1; size: NA; D: NA; J: TRBJ1-2; CDR3: CASSQDAAGYGYGYTF
V: TRBV3-1/TRBV3-2; size: NA; D: TRBD2; J: TRBJ2-3; CDR3: CASSPGTSVDTQYF
V: TRBV9; size: few; D: NA; J: TRBJ2-2; CDR3: CASSPRQVGELFF
V: TRBV18; size: NA; D: NA; J: TRBJ1-5; CDR3: CASSLATGGSNQPQHF
V: TRBV4-1; size: few; D: NA; J: TRBJ1-1; CDR3: CASSLGGLNTEAFF
V: TRBV28; size: NA; D: NA; J: TRBJ1-5; CDR3: CASSSPQGLPNQPQHF
V: TRBV5-4; size: NA; D: TRBD2; J: TRBJ2-3; CDR3: CASSSRAGKLTDTQYF
V: TRBV7-9; size: few; D: TRBD1; J: TRBJ1-6; CDR3: CASSTGQSYNSPLHF
V: TRBV2; size: NA; D: NA; J: TRBJ1-6; CDR3: CASRPRGGNSPLHF
V: TRBV3-1/TRBV3-2; size: NA; D: NA; J: TRBJ1-1; CDR3: CASSQDWGGTEAFF
V: TRBV3-1/TRBV3-2; size: NA; D: NA; J: TRBJ1-3; CDR3: CASSPSLLNTIYF
V: TRBV7-9; size: NA; D: TRBD1; J: TRBJ2-5; CDR3: CASSSRDREETQYF
V: TRBV6-5; size: NA; D: TRBD1; J: TRBJ1-2; CDR3: CASSTPGQGGGYTF
V: TRBV28; size: NA; D: TRBD2; J: TRBJ2-5; CDR3: CASSIAGGRRDQYF
V: TRBV29-1; size: NA; D: NA; J: TRBJ2-5; CDR3: CSVDARGGETQYF
V: TRBV6-5; size: NA; D: TRBD2; J: TRBJ2-1; CDR3: CASSISGGMRDEQFF
V: TRBV2; size: NA; D: NA; J: TRBJ1-6; CDR3: CASSPIINSPLHF
V: TRBV4-2; size: NA; D: TRBD1; J: TRBJ1-1; CDR3: CASSQEYRLGQGAAFF
V: TRBV4-2; size: few; D: NA; J: TRBJ1-6; CDR3: CASSQDVGRGKSYNSPLHF
V: TRBV2; size: NA; D: NA; J: TRBJ1-4; CDR3: CASSDFRSGNEKLFF
V: TRBV5-1; size: NA; D: TRBD1; J: TRBJ1-1; CDR3: CASSRTGGWATNTEAFF
V: TRBV19; size: NA; D: NA; J: TRBJ1-5; CDR3: CATTTPGVQPQHF
V: TRBV27; size: NA; D: TRBD1; J: TRBJ1-2; CDR3: CASSLRGTGGPFTF
V: TRBV7-2; size: NA; D: TRBD2; J: TRBJ2-1; CDR3: CASSPGLVISDEQFF
V: TRBV21-1; size: NA; D: NA; J: TRBJ2-6; CDR3: CASTGTGRPNVLTF
V: TRBV5-6; size: once; D: NA; J: TRBJ1-6; CDR3: CASSFRSVNSPLHF
V: TRBV3-1/TRBV3-2; size: NA; D: TRBD2; J: TRBJ2-7; CDR3: CASSSSGAGDEQYF